This TCR beta chain was obtained from a study of CD8+ T cells in alopecia areata. Study context: Tofacitinib ran 6 to 18 months, followed by 6 months off drug. Using the percentage of affected scalp area, treated patients' severity was scored.

Per the germline V gene, CDR1 is MGHDK and CDR2 is SYGVNS. With 7 bases removed from V and 4 bases from J, the gap between germline ends came to 13 bases. This CDR3 contains 13 residues. RNA, once extracted, was reverse transcribed into cDNA for use as the sequencing template. TCRdb's copy holds only in-frame clones and misses some; the assay was immunoSEQ multiplex PCR. The table has more than 200,000 clones, approximately 40% seen once. Regarding treatment: oral pan-JAK inhibitor, 5-10 mg twice daily. For this clone: The antigen is not known.

Study observations and caveats: Normal scalp showed lower clonality than lesional scalp, especially alopecia totalis/universalis.

This chain connects TRBV25-1 to TRBJ1-1, with a tentative D call TRBD1 (5 bases). The TCR originated in a human donor with alopecia areata. Sequenced material: CD4+ T cells sorted from blood, taken at approximately week 37, from a patient treated with tofacitinib. The CDR3 loop is CASISGGGTEAFF. Written as DNA, the CDR3 is TGTGCCAGCATCAGCGGGGGGGGCACTGAAGCTTTCTTT.